Shown below are 4 T cell receptor beta chains from a single sample sequenced in a study of T cells expressing NK-cell markers. No DNA is given; TCRdb re-called the 5' RACE reads and lists each CDR3 protein once. The listing contains roughly 430,000 distinct CDR3 sequences. The sample consisted of blood T cells: a sorted CD56 or NKG2C T cell subset, CD4+ or CD8+ T cells, or bulk PBMC T cells (not recorded which). The receptors here all came from a woman between 18 and 70 years old in good health.

The chain links TRBV20-1 to TRBJ2-3; with no DNA, the TCRdb D assignment of TRBD1 cannot be verified. The length of the CDR3 is 14 residues. In germline, CDR1 is DFQATT, CDR2 SNEGSKA (reference sequence). CDR3 sequence: CSARWTGHTDTQYF.

The chain is built from TRBV4-3 and TRBJ1-5. The CDR3 contains 14 residues. Germline V gene data show CDR1 as LGHNA and CDR2 as YSLEER. This chain's CDR3 is CASSQEDGYQPQHF.

The V and J genes are TRBV28 and TRBJ2-5; TCRdb indicates TRBD1, and absent DNA this call remains unverified. This CDR3 region has 15 residues. CDR1 MDHEN and CDR2 SYDVKM come from the germline V gene. CDR3 region: CASSSYPGVKETQYF.

This chain links TRBV29-1 with TRBJ1-3; TCRdb returns TRBD1, unconfirmable since there is no DNA. Per germline, CDR1 SQVTM and CDR2 ANQGSEA. The CDR3 extends over 12 amino acids. CDR3 region: CSVPDPGNTIYF. The variable domain in full, with the rest retrieved from reference TRBV29-1 and TRBJ1-3, is SAVISQKPSRDICQRGTSLTIQCQVDSQVTMMFWYRQQPGQSLTLIATANQGSEATYESGFVIDKFPISRPNLTFSTLTVSNMSPEDSSIYLCSVPDPGNTIYFGEGSWLTVV.